This T cell receptor (beta chain) was sequenced during a study of OX40 agonist ivuxolimab in advanced cancers. For the study at large: Every 2 weeks, ivuxolimab was infused into the patients intravenously at between 0.01 and 10 mg/kg. Study-wide results and limits: At 0.1 to 3.0 mg/kg, CD4+ and CD8+ blood T cells expanded clonally by week 6.

Produced via immunoSEQ multiplex PCR; TCRdb's table is partial and in-frame only. The table includes 45,000 to 55,000 clones, 88% detected once. Sampling times: baseline, cycle 4 day 1, cycle 7 day 1. Remarks on this clone: Its antigen is unidentified.

The material was CD4+ or CD8+ T cells sorted from blood, obtained in a trial of the OX40 agonist ivuxolimab. The receptor comes from an adult with an advanced solid tumor such as melanoma, head and neck, liver or kidney cancer.

The CDR3 loop is CASSLYPPRAGGSYEQYF. DNA of the CDR3: TGTGCCAGCAGCCTTTACCCCCCAAGAGCGGGGGGATCCTACGAGCAGTACTTC. The J gene is TRBJ2-7, the V gene TRBV7-2; TRBD2 agrees at 9 bases. This CDR3 comprises 18 residues. The ends lost 5 bases at V and 1 base at J; junction bases unmatched: 15. The V gene's germline CDR1 is SGHTA and CDR2 FQGNSA.